This T cell receptor beta chain was captured in a study of T cells in localized non-small cell lung cancer. The CDR3 consists of 14 residues. With 0 bases removed from V and 9 bases from J, the gap between germline ends came to 15 bases. CDR1 is GTSNPN, CDR2 SVGIG, per germline (reference sequence). TCRdb's table, derived via immunoSEQ multiplex PCR, lists solely in-frame clones and lacks some. The profile shows approximately 140,000 clones, 80% to 90% of them singletons. This specimen consisted of peripheral blood, obtained before any cancer treatment. The V and J genes are TRBV30 and TRBJ1-5; the D is unclear. The sequence was obtained from a female donor older than 55 with stage I lung adenocarcinoma. Here the CDR3 reads CAWSVPQFGAPQHF. The CDR3 region has the DNA TGTGCCTGGAGTGTACCCCAGTTCGGTGCGCCCCAGCATTTT. The entire variable domain, with the rest obtained from reference TRBV30 and TRBJ1-5, is as follows: SQTIHQWPATLVQPVGSPLSLECTVEGTSNPNLYWYRQAAGRGLQLLFYSVGIGQISSEVPQNLSASRPQDRQFILSSKKLLLSDSGFYLCAWSVPQFGAPQHFGDGTRLSIL.